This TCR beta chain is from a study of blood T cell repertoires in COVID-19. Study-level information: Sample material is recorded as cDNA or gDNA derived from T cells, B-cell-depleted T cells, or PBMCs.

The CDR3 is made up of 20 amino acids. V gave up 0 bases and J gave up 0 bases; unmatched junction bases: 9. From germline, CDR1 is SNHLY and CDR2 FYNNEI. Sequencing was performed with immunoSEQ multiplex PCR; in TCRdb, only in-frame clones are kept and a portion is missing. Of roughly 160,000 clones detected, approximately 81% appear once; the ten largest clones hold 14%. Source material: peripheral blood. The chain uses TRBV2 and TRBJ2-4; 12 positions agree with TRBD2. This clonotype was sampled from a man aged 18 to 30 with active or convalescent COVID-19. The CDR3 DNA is TGTGCCAGCAGTGAAGCGCTAGCGGGAGGGCCAGTGCTAGCCAAAAACATTCAGTACTTC. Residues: CASSEALAGGPVLAKNIQYF.